The subject of this entry is one TCR beta chain. The target antigen is unknown. Germline V gene lookup returns CDR1 MNHEY and CDR2 SVGAGI. With V trimmed by 4 bases and J by 4 bases, 3 bases remained unmatched. CDR3 length: 13 amino acids. Use of 60 Vbeta and 13 Jbeta primers characterized the PCR. Produced via immunoSEQ multiplex PCR; TCRdb's table is partial and in-frame only. The data hold over 150,000 clones, with roughly 80% observed a single time. This record belongs to a study of cytomegalovirus exposure and HLA in healthy donors. Regarding the study as a whole: The analysis excluded some indistinguishable V segments, including TRBV6-2 and TRBV6-3.

This sequence originates from a man under 40 in good health and CMV-seropositive. The material sequenced was PBMCs. The chain has TRBV6-5 and TRBJ1-1; TRBD1 agrees at 7 bases. Here the CDR3 DNA reads TGTGCCAGCAGTTTCCAGGGGGGCACTGAAGCTTTCTTT. Its protein is CASSFQGGTEAFF.